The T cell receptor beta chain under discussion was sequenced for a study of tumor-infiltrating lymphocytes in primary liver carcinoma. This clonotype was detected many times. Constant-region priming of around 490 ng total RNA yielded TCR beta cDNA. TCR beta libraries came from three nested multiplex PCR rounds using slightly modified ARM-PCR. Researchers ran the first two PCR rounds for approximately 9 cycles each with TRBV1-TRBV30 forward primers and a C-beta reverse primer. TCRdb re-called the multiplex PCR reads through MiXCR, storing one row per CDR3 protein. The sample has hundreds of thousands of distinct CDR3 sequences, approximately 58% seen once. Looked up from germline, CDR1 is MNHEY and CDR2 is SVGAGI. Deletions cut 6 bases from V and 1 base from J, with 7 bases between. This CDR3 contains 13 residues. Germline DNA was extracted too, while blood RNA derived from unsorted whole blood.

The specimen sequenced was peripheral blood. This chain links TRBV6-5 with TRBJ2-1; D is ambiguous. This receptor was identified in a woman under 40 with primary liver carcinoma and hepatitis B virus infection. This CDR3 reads CASRATSYNEQFF. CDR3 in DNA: TGTGCCAGCAGGGCAACTTCCTACAATGAGCAGTTCTTC.